This TCR beta chain was profiled in a study of CD8 T cells in Susac syndrome. The RNA, 0.5 to 1 ug, was put through reverse transcription using random hexamers. With immunoSEQ multiplex PCR, TCR beta CDR3 was amplified across 54 Vbeta and 13 Jbeta. TCRdb reprocessed the immunoSEQ multiplex PCR reads with MiXCR, giving one entry per CDR3 protein. The repertoire holds about 430,000 distinct CDR3 sequences, with around 85% as singletons. This CDR3 has 13 residues. The V gene's germline CDR1 is LNHDA and CDR2 SQIVND (reference sequence). V was cut by 8 bases and J by 0 bases, with 9 bases left in between.

The material sequenced was CD8+ T cells from PBMCs. The sequence was obtained from a human donor with multiple sclerosis. This chain uses TRBV19 with TRBJ2-3; D possibly corresponds to TRBD1 (5 bases). The CDR3 DNA sequence: TGTGCCAGTTCGGACACTAGCACAGATACGCAGTATTTT. It specifies CASSDTSTDTQYF. Based on the CDR3 plus reference TRBV19 and TRBJ2-3, the full variable domain is DGGITQSPKYLFRKEGQNVTLSCEQNLNHDAMYWYRQDPGQGLRLIYYSQIVNDFQKGDIAEGYSVSREKKESFPLTVTSAQKNPTAFYLCASSDTSTDTQYFGPGTRLTVL.